This passage covers 22 T cell receptor beta chains from one sample sequenced in a study of cytomegalovirus exposure and HLA in healthy donors. PCR involved 60 Vbeta and 13 Jbeta primers. Here immunoSEQ multiplex PCR was the method, and the copy in TCRdb shows in-frame clones only, minus some. The table shows approximately 97,000 clones, with around four fifths occurring only once. The sample was PBMCs. These receptors were taken from a woman aged 40 to 49 in good health and CMV-seropositive.

J is TRBJ2-1 and V is TRBV7-6; 7 bases fit TRBD1. The ends lost 0 bases at V and 12 bases at J; junction bases unmatched: 5. The CDR3 totals 13 residues. The germline CDR1 and CDR2 sequences are SGHVS and FNYEAQ. The CDR3 DNA reads TGTGCCAGCAGCTTAGCGCAGGGGGTTAGGCAGTTCTTC. Translation: CASSLAQGVRQFF.

This clone occurred once. This chain connects TRBV10-2 to TRBJ1-1, with a weak D call TRBD1 (5 bases). Trimming took off 6 bases at V and 5 bases at J, with 13 bases between the two ends. Per the germline V gene, CDR1 is WSHSY and CDR2 is SAAADI. The CDR3 is 13 amino acids. The chain's CDR3 is CASRGAVGTEAFF. CDR3 DNA: TGCGCCAGCAGAGGGGCAGTTGGGACTGAAGCTTTCTTT.

The V and J genes are TRBV7-3 and TRBJ2-1; 8 bases are a match to TRBD2. Germline assignment: CDR1 SGHTA and CDR2 FQGTGA. With 3 bases clipped from V and 4 bases from J, the junction kept 8 bases outside the gene matches. The length of the CDR3 is 16 residues. In DNA form, the CDR3 reads TGTGCCAGCAGCTTTGCTAGCGGGTCTGAATACAATGAGCAGTTCTTC. Translation: CASSFASGSEYNEQFF. The full variable domain, rest sourced from reference TRBV7-3 and TRBJ2-1, is GAGVSQTPSNKVTEKGKYVELRCDPISGHTALYWYRQSLGQGPEFLIYFQGTGAADDSGLPNDRFFAVRPEGSVSTLKIQRTERGDSAVYLCASSFASGSEYNEQFFGPGTRLTVL.

The V and J genes are TRBV9 and TRBJ2-4; no firm D call. Germline V CDR1 and CDR2: SGDLS, YYNGEE. Trimming pared 4 bases from V and 4 bases from J, leaving 21 bases between. The CDR3 has 17 amino acids. The CDR3 sequence: CASSSRPERPEKNIQYF. Written as DNA, the CDR3 is TGTGCCAGCAGCTCCCGGCCCGAGCGCCCTGAGAAAAACATTCAGTACTTC.

This sequence joins TRBV6-1 and TRBJ2-3; tentative D call: TRBD2 (6 bases). V dropped 5 bases and J dropped 0 bases, with 12 bases sitting between them. The CDR3 sequence is 15 residues long. The germline V gene has CDR1 MNHNS and CDR2 SASEGT. For the CDR3, the DNA is TGTGCCAGCAGTCCGGGGGAGGCTAGCACAGATACGCAGTATTTT. This sequence encodes CASSPGEASTDTQYF.

CDR3 bases: TGTGCCAGCAGGAAAGCGGGGATGGGGTATGAGCAGTTCTTC. Protein product: CASRKAGMGYEQFF. The gene calls are TRBV5-6 and TRBJ2-1, with 7 bases fitting TRBD2. The germline CDR1 and CDR2 sequences are SGHDT and YYEEEE. Trimming removed 5 bases from V and 8 bases from J; junction bases left unmatched: 10. CDR3 length: 14 amino acids.

The V call is TRBV6-5, the J call TRBJ1-1; a possible D gene is TRBD1 (5 bases). Trimming shortened V by 2 bases and J by 0 bases, and 7 bases separated the two germline ends. The length of the CDR3 is 14 residues. From germline, CDR1 is MNHEY and CDR2 SVGAGI. The CDR3 DNA reads as TGTGCCAGCAGTTACGACAGACTGAACACTGAAGCTTTCTTT. Protein product: CASSYDRLNTEAFF.

The chain carries TRBV28 and TRBJ2-7; 8 bases fit TRBD1. Germline V CDR1 and CDR2: MDHEN, SYDVKM. The CDR3 is 16 residues long. J lost 2 bases, V lost 7 bases, and 13 bases had no gene match. The CDR3 bases are TGTGCCAGCACCAACCCAGGACAGGGTAAAGCCTACGAGCAGTACTTC. As protein: CASTNPGQGKAYEQYF.

This sequence joins TRBV27 and TRBJ2-3; 7 positions match TRBD2. The length of the CDR3 is 14 residues. V lost 4 bases, J lost 1 base, and 2 bases stayed unmatched. The germline V gene encodes CDR1 MNHEY and CDR2 SMNVEV (reference sequence). The CDR3 protein is CASSSAGGTDTQYF. DNA of the CDR3: TGTGCCAGCAGTTCGGCGGGGGGCACAGATACGCAGTATTTT.

This chain links TRBV11-1 with TRBJ1-2, with 7 bases aligning to TRBD1. The CDR3 consists of 12 residues. The germline V gene encodes CDR1 SGHAT and CDR2 FQDESV (reference sequence). V was clipped by 5 bases and J by 7 bases; unmatched bases: 4. The CDR3 coding sequence is TGTGCCAGCAGCCCGTGGACAGGTGGCTACACCTTC. It yields the protein CASSPWTGGYTF.

The rearrangement uses TRBV10-3 and TRBJ1-1; D uncertain. Germline CDR1 and CDR2: ENHRY and SYGVKD. The V end was cut by 6 bases, the J end by 1 base, with 12 bases between. The CDR3 sequence is 14 residues long. CDR3 sequence: CAISPTQSNTEAFF. The CDR3, as DNA: TGTGCCATCAGCCCGACACAATCGAACACTGAAGCTTTCTTT.

This chain uses TRBV5-4 with TRBJ2-1, with a weak D call TRBD2 (6 bases). The germline gives CDR1 SGHNT, CDR2 YYREEE (reference sequence). CDR3 size: 14 residues. V lost 0 bases and J lost 6, with 10 bases in between. The CDR3 DNA reads as TGTGCCAGCAGCTTGGCGGAGGGCAGCAATGAGCAGTTCTTC. This codes for CASSLAEGSNEQFF. The complete variable domain, with remaining parts taken from reference TRBV5-4 and TRBJ2-1, reads ETGVTQSPTHLIKTRGQQVTLRCSSQSGHNTVSWYQQALGQGPQFIFQYYREEENGRGNFPPRFSGLQFPNYSSELNVNALELDDSALYLCASSLAEGSNEQFFGPGTRLTVL.

The chain links TRBV28 to TRBJ1-2; D is uncertain. Looked up from germline, CDR1 is MDHEN and CDR2 is SYDVKM. The CDR3 is 15 amino acids. V lost 5 bases, J lost 3 bases, and 16 bases lay in between. The CDR3, as DNA: TGTGCCAGCAGTCCCACCTGGCAGGCCCACTATGGCTACACCTTC. Protein product: CASSPTWQAHYGYTF.

The chain couples TRBV7-8 to TRBJ2-1; 14 positions agree with TRBD2. The CDR3 sequence is 20 residues long. Germline CDR1 is SGHVS and CDR2 is FQNEAQ. V shed 3 bases and J 1 base; nucleotides not matched to a gene: 11. CDR3 nucleotides: TGTGCCAGCAGCTTGGGACTAGCGGGAGAGGGGGGACCTTCCTACAATGAGCAGTTCTTC. Protein: CASSLGLAGEGGPSYNEQFF.

This chain uses TRBV4-1 with TRBJ1-2; 10 bases line up with TRBD1. CDR1 MGHRA and CDR2 YSYEKL come from the germline V gene. Germline trimming cut 3 bases from V and 8 bases from J; bases unmatched to any gene: 6. The CDR3 has 14 residues. The CDR3 protein is CASSQTGTGVGYTF. In DNA, the CDR3 is TGCGCCAGCAGCCAGACCGGGACAGGGGTAGGCTACACCTTC.

This rearrangement joins TRBV2 to TRBJ2-7; 9 bases fit TRBD2. The germline gives CDR1 SNHLY, CDR2 FYNNEI. The junction had 8 bases not matched to a gene; V was cut back by 3 bases and J by 5 bases. The CDR3 spans 15 residues. The CDR3 region is CASSDLAGGPDEQYF. The DNA of the CDR3 is TGTGCCAGCAGTGACCTCGCGGGAGGGCCCGACGAGCAGTACTTC.

The gene calls are TRBV14 and TRBJ1-1; 8 bases are shared with TRBD1. The V and J ends lost 0 bases and 4 bases, in that order; junction bases with no gene match: 13. The CDR3 loop spans 18 amino acids. The germline V gene has CDR1 SGHDN and CDR2 FVKESK. For the CDR3, the DNA is TGTGCCAGCAGCCAAGAGGGGACCTGGGACAGGCGGCGCACTGAAGCTTTCTTT. It codes for CASSQEGTWDRRRTEAFF.

This chain connects TRBV5-1 to TRBJ1-2; D is ambiguous. Per germline, CDR1 SGHRS and CDR2 YFSETQ. V was pared by 5 bases and J by 0 bases, with 17 bases between. CDR3 length: 16 residues. This chain's CDR3 is CASSISVGSPNYGYTF. Written as DNA, the CDR3 is TGCGCCAGCAGTATTTCAGTCGGGTCGCCTAACTATGGCTACACCTTC.

The rearrangement uses TRBV13 and TRBJ2-5; D remains unclear. The CDR3 runs to 13 residues. Deletions cut 6 bases from V and 2 bases from J, with 10 bases between. Germline V gives CDR1 PRHDT, CDR2 FYEKMQ (reference sequence). This CDR3 is CASRRLEQETQYF. For the CDR3, the DNA is TGTGCCAGCAGACGACTTGAACAAGAGACCCAGTACTTC.

The CDR3 DNA sequence: TGCGCCAGCAGCTTCGCAGGCATCCAAGAGACCCAGTACTTC. This sequence encodes CASSFAGIQETQYF. V is TRBV5-1 and J is TRBJ2-5; D ambiguous. V lost 2 bases, J lost 1 base, and 9 bases lay in between. CDR1 and CDR2 from the germline V gene are SGHRS and YFSETQ. The CDR3 runs to 14 residues.

The chain uses TRBV7-9 and TRBJ1-5; 8 bases line up with TRBD1. Germline V gives CDR1 SEHNR, CDR2 FQNEAQ (reference sequence). Trimming cost V 1 base and J 3 bases; bases outside gene matches: 2. This CDR3 spans 15 amino acids. DNA for the CDR3: TGTGCCAGCAGCTTAGATCAGGGGGCCAATCAGCCCCAGCATTTT. Amino acids: CASSLDQGANQPQHF.

The J gene is TRBJ1-4, the V gene TRBV7-9, with TRBD1 identical over 7 bases. CDR3 length equals 15 residues. V was clipped by 5 bases and J by 6 bases; unmatched bases: 9. Per the germline V gene, CDR1 is SEHNR and CDR2 is FQNEAQ (reference sequence). CDR3 coding DNA: TGTGCCAGCAGCCCCCGACGACAGGGTGATGAAAAACTGTTTTTT. It yields the protein CASSPRRQGDEKLFF.